These 27 T cell receptor beta chains originate from one sample sequenced in a study of identical twins. From the 5' RACE reads, TCRdb called clonotypes with MiXCR, one entry per CDR3 protein. Counted here are 250,000 or so distinct CDR3 sequences, 6% to 8.5% occurring once; the ten biggest clones make up more than 5%. This sample was also put to use in a study of yellow fever vaccine responses in identical twins.

The sample taken for sequencing was CD8+ T cells sorted from blood. The receptors were sampled from a woman under 30 in good health.

The table lists this clonotype with a few counts. The CDR3 coding sequence is TGTGCCAGCAGCCCCAGGGGGACAGGTTTGACTAGCGGGAAGTCCTACAATGAGCAGTTCTTC. Translated, it gives CASSPRGTGLTSGKSYNEQFF. This chain connects TRBV11-1 to TRBJ2-1; 11 nucleotides align to TRBD2. V trimming: 5 bases; J trimming: 1 base; junction bases outside the gene matches: 19. Germline lookup yields CDR1 SGHAT and CDR2 FQDESV (reference sequence). This CDR3 is built from 21 residues.

V gene TRBV11-2 combines with J gene TRBJ2-1; 9 bases fit TRBD2. After removal of 4 bases from V and 0 bases from J, the junction contained 10 bases not matched to a gene. CDR1 and CDR2 (germline): SGHAT, FQNNGV. CDR3 length equals 18 residues. Written as DNA, the CDR3 is TGTGCCAGCAGCTCCCCGGGGGCGGGGGGGACCTCCTACAATGAGCAGTTCTTC. Its translation: CASSSPGAGGTSYNEQFF.

This clonotype showed up just a few times. J is TRBJ1-3 and V is TRBV20-1, with D unresolved. Per germline, CDR1 DFQATT and CDR2 SNEGSKA (reference sequence). The length of the CDR3 is 15 residues. V was pared by 3 bases and J by 0 bases, with 12 bases between. CDR3 nucleotides: TGCAGTGCTAGTTATGGGCCAAGCTCTGGAAACACCATATATTTT. Amino acids: CSASYGPSSGNTIYF.

A few counts support this clonotype. The gene calls are TRBV10-3 and TRBJ2-2; possible D gene TRBD2, 5 bases. The CDR3 is made up of 18 amino acids. The germline V gene encodes CDR1 ENHRY and CDR2 SYGVKD. Trimming stripped 3 bases from V and 3 bases from J, with 20 bases between. This chain's CDR3 is CAISDMEALSGDTGELFF. CDR3 in DNA: TGTGCCATCAGTGATATGGAGGCCTTATCGGGTGACACCGGGGAGCTGTTTTTT.

This clonotype was picked up many times. The rearrangement links TRBV6-1 to TRBJ1-1; D is unresolved. The V gene lost 7 bases and the J gene lost 1 base, with 13 bases spanning the gap. The germline CDR1 and CDR2 sequences are MNHNS and SASEGT. There are 14 residues in the CDR3. CDR3 in DNA: TGTGCCAGCACCCCCTCGGTGGCGAACACTGAAGCTTTCTTT. Its protein product is CASTPSVANTEAFF.

This clonotype was counted a few times. CDR3 nucleotide sequence: TGTGCCAGCAGTAGAACCGGGACTAGCGGGGTTACCCAGTACTTC. As protein: CASSRTGTSGVTQYF. The chain links TRBV28 to TRBJ2-5, with 13 positions matching TRBD2. Germline CDR1 reads MDHEN; CDR2 reads SYDVKM. V shed 5 bases and J 8 bases; nucleotides not matched to a gene: 8. The CDR3 totals 15 residues.

This chain links TRBV2 with TRBJ2-7, with unresolved D. Trimming removed 3 bases from V and 1 base from J, with 7 bases in between. In germline, CDR1 is SNHLY, CDR2 FYNNEI. The CDR3 is 13 amino acids. The CDR3 nucleotides are TGTGCCAGCAGTGATACAGATTCCTACGAGCAGTACTTC. It translates to CASSDTDSYEQYF.

In this sample, this clonotype turned up many times. The chain is built from TRBV4-1 and TRBJ1-1, with TRBD1 matching 7 bases. This CDR3 is built from 11 residues. CDR1 MGHRA and CDR2 YSYEKL come from the germline V gene. With 5 bases clipped from V and 8 bases from J, the junction kept 2 bases outside the gene matches. The chain's CDR3 is CASSRGQEAFF. Written as DNA, the CDR3 is TGCGCCAGCAGCAGGGGACAGGAAGCTTTCTTT.

The V and J genes are TRBV13 and TRBJ2-6; D is ambiguous. V gave up 2 bases and J gave up 1 base, with 12 bases separating them. The CDR3 is 17 amino acids. CDR1 and CDR2 (germline): PRHDT, FYEKMQ (reference sequence). The CDR3 nucleotides are TGTGCCAGCAGCTTAACTGGCTGGGCGTCTGGGGCCAACGTCCTGACTTTC. Translating it yields CASSLTGWASGANVLTF. Drawing the rest from reference TRBV13 and TRBJ2-6, the complete variable domain is AAGVIQSPRHLIKEKRETATLKCYPIPRHDTVYWYQQGPGQDPQFLISFYEKMQSDKGSIPDRFSAQQFSDYHSELNMSSLELGDSALYFCASSLTGWASGANVLTFGAGSRLTVL.

This clonotype was picked up a small number of times. The rearrangement joins TRBV7-8 to TRBJ2-7, with D perhaps TRBD2 (6 bases). Between the trimmed V and J ends, which lost 5 bases and 0 bases, there was a span of 14 bases. Germline V gene sequence: CDR1 SGHVS, CDR2 FQNEAQ. The CDR3 spans 15 residues. DNA for the CDR3: TGTGCCAGCAGCATGGGAGGTGCGTACTCCTACGAGCAGTACGTC. This gives the protein CASSMGGAYSYEQYV.

J is TRBJ2-4 and V is TRBV3-1; D gene uncertain. CDR1 and CDR2 from the germline V gene are LGHDT and YNNKEL (reference sequence). Trimming stripped 0 bases from V and 0 bases from J, with 12 bases between. This CDR3 comprises 17 residues. In DNA, the CDR3 is TGTGCCAGCAGCCAAGATAGGAGTCTGTTAGCCAAAAACATTCAGTACTTC. Translated, it gives CASSQDRSLLAKNIQYF.

This clonotype was counted between two and nine times. The chain uses TRBV20-1 and TRBJ2-2, with 9 nucleotides matching TRBD1. V gave up 0 bases and J gave up 0 bases; unmatched junction bases: 2. The CDR3 length is 16 residues. Germline assignment: CDR1 DFQATT and CDR2 SNEGSKA (reference sequence). The CDR3 DNA sequence: TGCAGTGCTAGAGATTGGGACAGGGCGAACACCGGGGAGCTGTTTTTT. As protein: CSARDWDRANTGELFF.

This clonotype appeared many times. J is TRBJ1-1 and V is TRBV29-1; no definite D call. V was trimmed by 3 bases and J by 1 base, leaving 9 bases between them. Germline CDR1 SQVTM, CDR2 ANQGSEA. This CDR3 has 13 amino acids. The chain's CDR3 is CSVERDPNTEAFF. The CDR3 DNA reads TGCAGCGTTGAGCGGGATCCGAACACTGAAGCTTTCTTT.

The genes are TRBV7-6 and TRBJ2-1; D is perhaps TRBD1 (5 bases). V was pared by 3 bases and J by 7 bases, with 16 bases between. Per germline, CDR1 SGHVS and CDR2 FNYEAQ. CDR3 length: 15 residues. Here the CDR3 reads CASSFAGEGENEQFF. The CDR3 DNA reads as TGTGCCAGCAGCTTCGCAGGCGAAGGGGAAAATGAGCAGTTCTTC.

This clonotype was observed at least ten times. CDR3 sequence reads: CASSRSRYEQYF. Here the CDR3 DNA reads TGTGCCAGCAGTCGGTCCCGATACGAGCAGTACTTC. This chain joins TRBV12-3 or TRBV12-4 and TRBJ2-7; D not certain. This CDR3 comprises 12 residues. V was cut by 5 bases and J by 4 bases, with 9 bases left in between.

This CDR3 is CASSVVGGGGAEQFF. As DNA, the CDR3 is TGTGCCAGCAGCGTAGTCGGTGGAGGGGGCGCTGAGCAGTTCTTC. V is TRBV9 and J is TRBJ2-1, with D tentatively TRBD1 (7 bases). The CDR3 consists of 15 residues. V was shortened by 0 bases and J by 9 bases, with 16 bases between the two germline ends. CDR1 and CDR2 (germline): SGDLS, YYNGEE.

The gene calls are TRBV4-1 and TRBJ2-3; a possible D gene is TRBD1 (7 bases). Germline assignment: CDR1 MGHRA and CDR2 YSYEKL. Trimming took 2 bases from V and 6 from J, leaving 12 bases between them. This CDR3 has 14 residues. CDR3 sequence (DNA): TGCGCCAGCAGCCAACAGGGGGGCAGGGATACGCAGTATTTT. It encodes CASSQQGGRDTQYF.

The table lists this clonotype with a few counts. The chain is built from TRBV29-1 and TRBJ2-4, with no clear D. CDR1 and CDR2 from the germline V gene are SQVTM and ANQGSEA. V was cut by 0 bases and J by 0 bases, with 12 bases left in between. This CDR3 spans 16 amino acids. DNA of the CDR3: TGCAGCGTTGAAGATTTACCTTACTTAGCCAAAAACATTCAGTACTTC. Translation: CSVEDLPYLAKNIQYF.

This clonotype was detected ten times or more. The rearrangement uses TRBV6-1 and TRBJ2-3; maybe TRBD2 (6 bases). The CDR3 runs 14 residues. Trimming stripped 8 bases from V and 0 bases from J, with 12 bases between. In germline, CDR1 is MNHNS, CDR2 SASEGT. The CDR3 DNA reads as TGTGCCAGCGGGGTAGCGGCGAGCACAGATACGCAGTATTTT. It encodes CASGVAASTDTQYF.

The rearrangement links TRBV7-6 to TRBJ2-3; D is perhaps TRBD1 (6 bases). Between the trimmed V and J ends, which lost 5 bases and 5 bases, there was a span of 23 bases. There are 17 residues in the CDR3. Germline V lookup: CDR1 SGHVS, CDR2 FNYEAQ. The CDR3 DNA follows: TGTGCCAGCAGCCGGACGCGAGAGGACAGACTAAAAGATACGCAGTATTTT. It specifies CASSRTREDRLKDTQYF.

This clonotype turned up a few times. The V gene is TRBV28, the J gene TRBJ1-1; the match to TRBD1 covers 7 bases. The CDR3 is 14 residues long. Germline V gene sequence: CDR1 MDHEN, CDR2 SYDVKM. With 7 bases clipped from V and 1 base from J, the junction kept 6 bases outside the gene matches. This CDR3 reads CASIKGGTNTEAFF. For the CDR3, the DNA is TGTGCCAGCATCAAAGGGGGCACGAACACTGAAGCTTTCTTT.

This clonotype was counted a few times. This chain links TRBV4-1 with TRBJ2-3, with D unresolved. The germline gives CDR1 MGHRA, CDR2 YSYEKL. CDR3 length: 17 amino acids. The V end lost 1 base, the J end lost 2 bases, and 16 bases lay between the germline ends. CDR3 loop: CASSQGPLPGPTDTQYF. CDR3 DNA sequence: TGCGCCAGCAGCCAAGGACCCCTTCCGGGCCCCACAGATACGCAGTATTTT.

CDR3 protein: CASRKQPNTEAFF. CDR3 sequence (DNA): TGTGCCAGCAGGAAACAGCCGAACACTGAAGCTTTCTTT. This chain uses TRBV27 with TRBJ1-1; D is undetermined. Trimming shortened V by 6 bases and J by 1 base, and 9 bases separated the two germline ends. The CDR3 loop spans 13 amino acids. Germline CDR1 MNHEY, CDR2 SMNVEV (reference sequence).

The chain uses TRBV9 and TRBJ1-2; 8 positions agree with TRBD1. This CDR3 is built from 16 residues. V lost 0 bases and J lost 6; bases outside the gene matches: 10. Looked up from germline, CDR1 is SGDLS and CDR2 is YYNGEE. CDR3 sequence reads: CASSVASDRGMDGYTF. As DNA, the CDR3 is TGTGCCAGCAGCGTAGCTTCTGACAGGGGAATGGATGGCTACACCTTC.

Written as DNA, the CDR3 is TGTGCCAGCAGCCCTCAGGGGGAAGGCGGCTACACCTTC. Encoded protein: CASSPQGEGGYTF. The chain is built from TRBV7-9 and TRBJ1-2, with 7 bases matching TRBD1. Losses at the gene ends were 5 bases for V and 8 bases for J; bases not matched to a gene: 8. CDR3 length: 13 amino acids. Germline values: CDR1 SEHNR, CDR2 FQNEAQ (reference sequence).

CDR3 region: CASSLVVWTSGLSSPGNEQFF. CDR3 sequence (DNA): TGTGCCAGCAGTTTAGTGGTTTGGACTAGCGGCCTCTCCTCCCCGGGGAATGAGCAGTTCTTC. V and J are TRBV12-3 or TRBV12-4 and TRBJ2-1, with TRBD2 matching 10 bases. CDR3 length: 21 residues. V was clipped by 1 base and J by 7 bases; unmatched bases: 22.

This clonotype has at least ten counts. J is TRBJ2-1 and V is TRBV29-1, with a possible D match to TRBD1 (6 bases). The CDR3 runs to 16 residues. CDR1 SQVTM and CDR2 ANQGSEA come from the germline V gene. V lost 3 bases to trimming and J lost 4 bases, with 19 bases between them. The CDR3 here is CSVEFGDTLFYNEQFF. DNA of the CDR3: TGCAGCGTTGAGTTCGGGGACACCCTTTTTTACAATGAGCAGTTCTTC.